This is a list of T cell receptor beta chains from one sample in a study of T cell responses to AZD1222 COVID-19 vaccine. The protocol was immunoSEQ multiplex PCR, while the TCRdb copy is restricted to in-frame clones and leaves out a portion. The sample lists fewer than 150,000 clones, approximately 85% occurring once. Here the sequenced sample was peripheral blood, taken on day 0 of AZD1222 vaccination. The receptors were sampled from an adult in good health. Each CDR3 is given with its conserved first and last residue. The order of the fields is J gene, V gene, CDR3 protein.

TRBJ2-3 | TRBV9 | CASSVGAGLSDTQYF
TRBJ1-4 | TRBV2 | CASSVRENEKLFF
TRBJ2-3 | TRBV27 | CASREREAKDTQYF
TRBJ1-2 | TRBV9 | CASSVVPGGASNYGYTF
TRBJ2-1 | TRBV5-1 | CASSLEGISYNEQFF
TRBJ2-7 | TRBV6-2/TRBV6-3 | CASSSSGGVSSYEQYF
TRBJ2-3 | TRBV18 | CASSPPRGVGADTQYF
TRBJ1-1 | TRBV2 | CASNELNTEAFF
TRBJ1-3 | TRBV6-1 | CASSESGGTGRNTIYF
TRBJ2-7 | TRBV13 | CASSSRDEQYF
TRBJ2-1 | TRBV5-1 | CASRELNNEQFF
TRBJ2-3 | TRBV11-3 | CASSPHRGADTQYF
TRBJ1-1 | TRBV5-1 | CASSQGPSNTEAFF
TRBJ1-1 | TRBV15 | CATSKRLGWGADTEAFF
TRBJ2-1 | TRBV5-1 | CASSLAGSTYNEQFF
TRBJ2-7 | TRBV12-3/TRBV12-4 | CASSPAGYEQYF
TRBJ2-1 | TRBV6-5 | CASTLGTGGREQFF
TRBJ1-1 | TRBV30 | CAWSVWRGGGTEAFF
TRBJ1-4 | TRBV19 | CASTQQGVREKLFF
TRBJ2-3 | TRBV5-4 | CASSLITVSTDTQYF
TRBJ1-1 | TRBV4-1 | CASSTEGWGGAFF
TRBJ2-7 | TRBV5-4 | CASSSGTAVKAYEQYF
TRBJ2-1 | TRBV4-2 | CASSQAVGDSYNEQFF
TRBJ2-5 | TRBV6-5 | CATRGVRETQYF
TRBJ1-2 | TRBV19 | CASSVLSSGYTF
TRBJ2-1 | TRBV6-5 | CASEGGRGNEQFF
TRBJ1-2 | TRBV29-1 | CSVVGHLSGGGYTF
TRBJ2-7 | TRBV19 | CASSAFRTSGSYEQYF
TRBJ1-4 | TRBV14 | CASSPTVVNEKLFF
TRBJ2-1 | TRBV5-1 | CASSWKRDYNEQFF
TRBJ1-5 | TRBV28 | CASSPRTNNQPQHF
TRBJ1-5 | TRBV2 | CASSYGQGSQPQHF
TRBJ2-1 | TRBV6-5 | CASFSGGSYNEQFF
TRBJ1-6 | TRBV4-1 | CASSQDLSGSSPLHF
TRBJ2-1 | TRBV7-9 | CASSTRLAGANNEQFF
TRBJ2-1 | TRBV9 | CASSVEWGNYNEQFF
TRBJ1-2 | TRBV6-2/TRBV6-3 | CASSYGVIQNYGYTF
TRBJ1-2 | TRBV11-2 | CASSLDLSRAYGYTF
TRBJ1-1 | TRBV2 | CASRELPSSNTEAFF
TRBJ2-1 | TRBV7-3 | CASSWTSGEYNEQFF
TRBJ1-6 | TRBV2 | CASSQTDSQNSPLHF
TRBJ1-2 | TRBV15 | CATSPMGALRHGYTF
TRBJ1-4 | TRBV6-1 | CASSEGDRETQLFF
TRBJ2-7 | TRBV10-3 | CAISESTGTATYEQYF
TRBJ2-2 | TRBV7-2 | CASRATSGANTGELFF
TRBJ2-2 | TRBV10-3 | CAISETSGTSRGRELFF
TRBJ2-5 | TRBV30 | CAWSKAGEETQYF
TRBJ1-3 | TRBV7-6 | CASSPNTGAGSGNTIYF
TRBJ2-1 | TRBV19 | CASNTGSPYNEQFF
TRBJ1-2 | TRBV6-6 | CASSPDRTYGYTF
TRBJ2-7 | TRBV7-2 | CASTSQGYEQYF
TRBJ1-5 | TRBV5-6 | CASSLGQGFDQPQHF
TRBJ1-5 | TRBV19 | CASSIKRGQEIRAQPQHF
TRBJ2-5 | TRBV3-1/TRBV3-2 | CASRTGGRETQYF
TRBJ1-5 | TRBV10-3 | CATKNLLYANF
TRBJ2-3 | TRBV9 | CASSVIAGGPTDTQYF
TRBJ2-7 | TRBV6-5 | CASRPLAGVGYEQYF